In this sample, the clone carrying this T cell receptor (beta chain) turned up a few times. These data belong to a study of T-cell reconstitution after alpha-beta-depleted transplantation in children. Unique molecular identifiers were used to barcode this TCRbeta library. TCRdb processed the PCR reads anew with MiXCR; each CDR3 protein has one entry. The top ten hold 3% to 4% of the sample, which has about 540,000 distinct CDR3 sequences, approximately 20% seen once. V lost 3 bases and J 0 bases, leaving 12 bases between the germline ends. The CDR3 is 14 residues long. CDR1 and CDR2 (germline): DFQATT, SNEGSKA (reference sequence).

The chain carries TRBV20-1 and TRBJ2-7; no clear D. The specimen comprised PBMCs from the stem cell graft donor, sampled from the stem cell graft. The sequence derives from a human donor who donated a stem cell graft to a child with acute lymphoblastic leukemia. The CDR3 nucleotides read TGCAGTGCTAGTCGACCTCTGAGCTCCTACGAGCAGTACTTC. As protein: CSASRPLSSYEQYF.